The TCR beta chain described here comes from a study of shared clonotypes between healthy human individuals (dated by TCRdb to 2019 to 2021). The study in broad terms: A few men and two women, aged 18 to 49 years, made up the cohort. For each donor, CD4 naive and CD4 memory were each run on three plates, CD8 naive on two plates, and CD8 memory on one plate. Each donor's leukapheresis produced roughly between roughly 0.94 and 9.5 billion PBMCs. To estimate repertoire size and how much clonotypes are shared between individuals, the study performed deep sequencing of blood TCR repertoires from 4 to 6 healthy adults. Libraries were prepared and TCR repertoires were sequenced by different laboratories using diverse techniques, in order to increase sequencing depth and limit assay-specific biases. Here is what the overall study found, with its caveats: Compared with non-shared clonotypes, the clonotypes found in all four sorted-subset donors had higher generation probabilities. Pairwise subsampling indicated that sequencing depth was expected to affect the degree of clonotype sharing among donors. Rarefaction of sorted-subset datasets indicated incomplete sequencing despite the large sequencing depth. Sampling was restricted to blood, and TCR repertoires in tissues likely differ from the TCR repertoires found in blood. Sharing across several donors was observed for about 5% of naive CD4, 3% to 4% of naive CD8, roughly 2.4% of memory CD4, and roughly 0.4% of memory CD8 clonotypes. Naive subsets generally had larger estimated clonotype richness than memory subsets. Because the study included a small number of donors, the genetic and exposure-history diversity represented was limited.

The donors were healthy, HIV-negative adults who had no recently reported acute infections or vaccinations. Every donor was a Caucasian adult living in Nashville, Tennessee, USA. CD4+ T cells were enriched by magnetic negative selection; naive cells were then positively selected on CD45RA, and the negative fraction formed the memory subset. After blood collection by leukapheresis, PBMCs were isolated using Ficoll-Histopaque density gradient centrifugation and then cryopreserved in the vapor phase of liquid nitrogen. Purity and quantity of every magnetically sorted T cell population were checked by analytical flow cytometry. Genomic DNA was isolated from each sorted fraction and quantified by UV absorbance on a Nanodrop 2000c. Trimming at the junction amounts to 2 bases on V and 6 bases on J, and the germline ends lie 7 bases apart. Reading the germline V gene gives CDR1 MNHEY and CDR2 SVGAGI. The CDR3 numbers 12 residues from cysteine through phenylalanine. Solely the CDR3 DNA is kept, with 36 bases framed from the first base.

This clone showed up many times. The antigen it binds to is not known. No base-level quality is on record; no much larger clone is a single base apart. Using the deep immunoSEQ assay, multiplex PCR amplified TCR CDR3 regions from genomic DNA. Extracted genomic DNA from each cell subset was distributed evenly across all wells of several immunoSEQ 96-well plates, and each plate was treated as a replicate. For sorted subsets, approximately 0.2 ug of genomic DNA, equivalent to 25,000 to 35,000 T cell genomes, went into each replicate PCR. Purified libraries were measured with a Qubit 3.0 fluorometer, size-checked on a Bioanalyzer 2100, and measured again with the KAPA Library Quantification kit. Each immunoSEQ 96-well plate was sequenced on its own single-read 150-cycle Illumina NextSeq 550 flow cell. The published analysis was carried out like this. The immunoSEQ output contained only junctional sequences without quality scores, so filtering could not match that applied to full-length reads. To assign V/J genes and CDR3, sequences were annotated using PyIR, a Python wrapper for IgBLAST v1.9, with IMGT germline references. Reads were removed for weak V/J assignments (E-value above 1e-6), missing CDR3, stop codons, out-of-frame junctions, or ambiguous translated residues. V3J clonotypes were defined as sequences sharing the same inferred V gene, J gene, and CDR3 amino acid sequence. Percentage overlap between repertoires was calculated by dividing the number of shared unique clonotypes by the size of the smaller repertoire. RTK rarefaction, the Chao1 estimator, and Recon v2.1 estimates of unobserved clonotypes were used to assess repertoire richness. For all TCRbeta clonotypes obtained by the gDNA method from several donors, generation probabilities were computed with OLGA. What TCRdb holds here is the immuneACCESS table cut down to in-frame rearrangements. Part of the clones is not present; checked against another copy, under half of the missing clones reflect an unresolved V gene, and the others are unexplained. V and J calls and clone size come straight from that table; D and trimming were deduced from the DNA. The sample table holds roughly 1 million clones, of which approximately 72% were seen once. The top ten constitute about 1.5% of the sample.

The sequence was collected from a man aged 18 to 29 in good health. This chain joins TRBV6-5 to TRBJ1-2; a tentative D match to TRBD1 spans 5 bases. The material sequenced was memory CD4+ T cells sorted from blood. The cell subset or site label for this specimen denotes: CD45RA-negative fraction. The nucleotides are TGTGCCAGCAGTTACCGGGGGGATGGCTACACCTTC. This gives the protein CASSYRGDGYTF.